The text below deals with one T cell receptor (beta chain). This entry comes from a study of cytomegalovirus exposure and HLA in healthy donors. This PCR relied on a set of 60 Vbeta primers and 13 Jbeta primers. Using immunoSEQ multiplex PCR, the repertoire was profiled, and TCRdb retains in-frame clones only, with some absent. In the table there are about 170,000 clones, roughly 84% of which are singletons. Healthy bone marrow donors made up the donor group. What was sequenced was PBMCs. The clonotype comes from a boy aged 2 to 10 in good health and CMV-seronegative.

CDR3 amino acids: CASSQETGVNSPLHF. DNA of the CDR3: TGCGCCAGCAGCCAAGAAACAGGGGTTAATTCACCCCTCCACTTT. The chain joins TRBV4-3 to TRBJ1-6; 7 positions agree with TRBD1. The CDR3 has 15 residues. V lost 0 bases and J lost 6; bases outside the gene matches: 2. Germline values: CDR1 LGHNA, CDR2 YSLEER.